Shown below are 9 T cell receptor beta chains from a single sample sequenced in a study of T cell repertoires in aging, cancer and after chemotherapy. TCR beta rearrangements were amplified from peripheral blood genomic DNA. A mixed TRB-A/B primer pool amplified rearranged TRB by multiplex touch-down PCR. MiXCR, run by TCRdb on the multiplex PCR reads, gives a single entry per CDR3 protein. Of approximately 5,300 distinct CDR3 sequences listed, 27% are singletons. Sequenced: blood. The receptors shown here come from a human donor with a solid tumor.

This chain connects TRBV7-6 to TRBJ1-4; D unresolved. This CDR3 is 14 amino acids long. Germline V gene lookup returns CDR1 SGHVS and CDR2 FNYEAQ. Trimming pared 1 base from V and 4 bases from J, leaving 7 bases between. The CDR3 DNA sequence: TGTGCCAGCAGCTTAGGGGCGGTTAATGAAAAACTGTTTTTT. It is translated as CASSLGAVNEKLFF. Full variable domain (remainder filled in from reference TRBV7-6 and TRBJ1-4): GAGVSQSPRYKVTKRGQDVALRCDPISGHVSLYWYRQALGQGPEFLTYFNYEAQQDKSGLPNDRFSAERPEGSISTLTIQRTEQRDSAMYRCASSLGAVNEKLFFGSGTQLSVL.

This clonotype was seen more than once but under ten times. V is TRBV7-2 and J is TRBJ1-5; D uncertain. In germline, CDR1 is SGHTA, CDR2 FQGNSA. The CDR3 runs 15 residues. Deletions cut 1 base from V and 2 bases from J, with 9 bases between. Written as DNA, the CDR3 is TGTGCCAGCAGCTTAGGGTCGTCAGGCAATCAGCCCCAGCATTTT. It translates to CASSLGSSGNQPQHF.

Sample share makes this clonotype large. The V gene is TRBV29-1, the J gene TRBJ1-2; D is unresolved. The CDR3 spans 11 residues. Trimming cost V 3 bases and J 4 bases, with 6 bases left between them. From germline, CDR1 is SQVTM and CDR2 ANQGSEA. The CDR3 protein is CSVDTGYGYTF. The CDR3 nucleotides read TGCAGCGTTGATACGGGCTATGGCTACACCTTC.

This clonotype ranks as medium-sized. This sequence joins TRBV27 and TRBJ2-7; TRBD1 agrees at 8 bases. The CDR3 is 14 residues long. The V segment lost 5 bases and the J segment 3 bases; nucleotides outside the gene matches: 6. CDR1 is MNHEY, CDR2 SMNVEV, per germline (reference sequence). For the CDR3, the DNA is TGTGCCAGCAGTCTTGGACAGGGCAGCTACGAGCAGTACTTC. Amino acid sequence: CASSLGQGSYEQYF.

A few counts support this clonotype. The gene calls are TRBV7-9 and TRBJ2-7; D possibly corresponds to TRBD1 (5 bases). This CDR3 is 15 amino acids long. CDR1 is SEHNR and CDR2 is FQNEAQ in the germline V gene (reference sequence). V was trimmed by 2 bases and J by 2 bases, leaving 13 bases between them. The CDR3 region is CASSLPSGPAYEQYF. CDR3 nucleotide sequence: TGTGCCAGCAGCTTACCATCAGGGCCAGCCTACGAGCAGTACTTC.

The chain employs TRBV29-1 and TRBJ2-7; D is uncertain. Germline loops: CDR1 SQVTM, CDR2 ANQGSEA. The V end was cut by 8 bases, the J end by 1 base, with 15 bases between. This CDR3 is 13 amino acids long. CDR3 bases: TGCAGCATATGTGACGCGACGTCCTACGAGCAGTACTTC. Encoded protein: CSICDATSYEQYF.

The chain employs TRBV5-6 and TRBJ2-7; TRBD1 agrees at 8 bases. The CDR3 loop spans 14 amino acids. In germline, CDR1 is SGHDT, CDR2 YYEEEE. With V trimmed by 6 bases and J by 0 bases, 5 bases remained unmatched. The CDR3 is CASNQGANSYEQYF. The CDR3 DNA sequence: TGTGCCAGCAATCAGGGGGCGAACTCCTACGAGCAGTACTTC.

This chain links TRBV30 with TRBJ2-7; 10 positions agree with TRBD1. CDR3 length equals 13 residues. V lost 8 bases to trimming and J lost 5 bases; unmatched junction nucleotides: 9. CDR1 GTSNPN and CDR2 SVGIG come from the germline V gene (reference sequence). The CDR3 protein is CAGLDRGPNEQYF. The CDR3 DNA follows: TGTGCCGGACTCGACAGGGGGCCCAACGAGCAGTACTTC.

The J gene is TRBJ1-2, the V gene TRBV20-1; possibly TRBD1 for D (6 bases). The CDR3 loop spans 11 amino acids. In germline, CDR1 is DFQATT, CDR2 SNEGSKA (reference sequence). The CDR3 is CSPQGDYGYTF. CDR3 coding DNA: TGCAGCCCACAGGGAGACTATGGCTACACCTTC.